This TCR beta chain was sequenced during a study of T cells in narcolepsy (dated by TCRdb to 2017 to 2018). Describing the broader study: The study enrolled patients with narcolepsy type 1 or type 2 (NT1, NT2) together with healthy control donors. To look for autoreactive T cells in narcolepsy patients that target self-antigens of hypocretin neurons (hypocretin, TRIB2), the study used TCR Vbeta sequencing to follow clonotypes in blood and CSF.

For TCR Vbeta sequencing, memory CD4+ T cells were sorted ex vivo from the peripheral blood of narcolepsy patients and healthy controls. CDR1 and CDR2 were assigned from the germline V gene as MNHNS and SASEGT. Trimming at the junction amounts to 0 bases on V and 7 bases on J, and the germline ends lie 18 bases apart. CDR3 length: 17 amino acids, cysteine to phenylalanine. Of the read, only the CDR3 DNA is kept; its 51 bases are in frame from base 1. Regarding this clone: The antigen this receptor binds is unknown. No clone much larger than this one lies a single base away; base qualities are absent.

The paper as a whole reports these results and caveats: Numbers of sequenced blood memory CD4+ clonotypes were comparable, averaging approximately 38,000 in patients and roughly 32,000 in controls. No sequences matching autoreactive T cell clones were contained in some blood memory CD4+ repertoires from patients and controls. Autoreactive clonotypes were reported to be detected serially in the blood of the same patients and of different patients, but not in the blood of healthy controls. HCRT-specific and TRIB2-specific autoreactive clonotypes were highlighted in plots that compared CD4+ T cell clonotypes in CSF versus blood from the same patient.

To prepare the library, the immunoSEQ multiplex PCR assay was applied. TCRdb took over this immuneACCESS table, retaining in-frame rearrangements with V and J assigned. Such tables are incomplete; in checked studies, under half of the missing clones stem from an unresolved V gene, and the remainder is unexplained. The sample records fewer than 25,000 clones, around 81% of which are singletons. The ten biggest clones cover about 4% of the sample. Sequencing used memory (CD45RA-) CD4+ T cells from blood. This specimen's cell subset or site label, per the study, means: memory T cells sorted ex vivo from peripheral blood. This clonotype was obtained from a human donor in good health. The rearrangement combines TRBV6-1 with TRBJ1-4, with a tentative D gene TRBD1 over 6 matching bases. This receptor carries the CDR3 CASSEALRGAGSEKLFF. At the DNA level, the sequence is TGTGCCAGCAGTGAAGCGCTCCGGGGGGCTGGGAGTGAAAAACTGTTTTTT.